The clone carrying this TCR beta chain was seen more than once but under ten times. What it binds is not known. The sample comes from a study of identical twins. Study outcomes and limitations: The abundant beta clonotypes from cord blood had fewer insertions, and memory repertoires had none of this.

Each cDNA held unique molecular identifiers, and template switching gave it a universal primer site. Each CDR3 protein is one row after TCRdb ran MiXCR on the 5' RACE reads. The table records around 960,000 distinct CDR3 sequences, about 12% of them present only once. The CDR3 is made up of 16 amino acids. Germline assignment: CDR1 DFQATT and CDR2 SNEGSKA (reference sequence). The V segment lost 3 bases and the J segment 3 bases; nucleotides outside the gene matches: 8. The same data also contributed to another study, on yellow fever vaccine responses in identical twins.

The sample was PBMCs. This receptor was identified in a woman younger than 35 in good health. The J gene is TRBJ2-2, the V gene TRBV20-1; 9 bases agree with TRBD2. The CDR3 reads CSASSPGLAHTGELFF. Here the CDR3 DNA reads TGCAGTGCTAGTTCCCCCGGACTAGCGCACACCGGGGAGCTGTTTTTT.